These 11 T cell receptor beta chains came from one sample sequenced in a study of blood T cell repertoires in COVID-19. The data were produced by immunoSEQ multiplex PCR, yet TCRdb's version contains in-frame clones alone and is incomplete. The sample includes under 150,000 clones, roughly 79% of them seen just once. Sequenced material: peripheral blood. These receptors were collected from a woman aged 55-75 years with active or convalescent COVID-19.

The rearrangement links TRBV4-2 to TRBJ2-5, with D maybe TRBD2 (7 bases). V was shortened by 1 base and J by 2 bases, with 17 bases between the two germline ends. The CDR3 is 17 residues long. Germline-derived CDR1 and CDR2 are LGHNA and YNFKEQ. The CDR3 here is CASSQAGGGRGQETQYF. In DNA, the CDR3 is TGTGCCAGCAGCCAAGCTGGGGGGGGCCGGGGTCAAGAGACCCAGTACTTC.

The V gene is TRBV19, the J gene TRBJ2-2, with 11 bases fitting TRBD2. The trim removed 4 bases at V and 1 base at J, leaving 5 bases unmatched. Looked up from germline, CDR1 is LNHDA and CDR2 is SQIVND (reference sequence). This CDR3 is built from 17 residues. CDR3 sequence reads: CASSSRLAGGNTGELFF. CDR3 DNA sequence: TGTGCCAGTAGTAGCCGTCTAGCGGGAGGGAACACCGGGGAGCTGTTTTTT.

CDR3 nucleotides: TGTGCCAGCGGAGTACAGGGCGACACCGGGGAGCTGTTTTTT. This codes for CASGVQGDTGELFF. V usage is TRBV6-6 and J usage is TRBJ2-2, with D possibly being TRBD1 (6 bases). Germline CDR1 MNHNY, CDR2 SVGAGI (reference sequence). V was cut by 8 bases and J by 3 bases, with 13 bases left in between. The CDR3 spans 14 residues.

This clone was seen a few times. This chain connects TRBV28 to TRBJ1-4; D is unclear. The V and J ends lost 5 bases and 2 bases respectively, with 15 bases between them. Looked up from germline, CDR1 is MDHEN and CDR2 is SYDVKM. This CDR3 region has 16 residues. CDR3 loop: CASSLAEGRTNEKLFF. In nucleotides, the CDR3 is TGTGCCAGCAGTCTGGCCGAGGGAAGGACTAATGAAAAACTGTTTTTT.

A single count supports this clone. J is TRBJ2-5 and V is TRBV2; TRBD2 agrees at 7 bases. This CDR3 spans 13 amino acids. The V gene end was trimmed by 4 bases and the J gene end by 2 bases; junction bases not matched to a gene: 1. The germline gives CDR1 SNHLY, CDR2 FYNNEI. CDR3 region: CASSGGRQETQYF. The CDR3 coding sequence is TGTGCCAGCAGTGGCGGGAGACAAGAGACCCAGTACTTC.

The chain uses TRBV28 and TRBJ2-5; 10 positions match TRBD2. Per germline, CDR1 MDHEN and CDR2 SYDVKM. This CDR3 has 16 residues. V shed 7 bases, J shed 1 base, and the junction held 9 bases outside the gene matches. CDR3 amino acids: CASTTSGELTQETQYF. The DNA of the CDR3 is TGTGCCAGCACCACTAGCGGGGAGCTAACCCAAGAGACCCAGTACTTC.

V and J are TRBV5-4 and TRBJ2-3; 12 bases agree with TRBD2. The CDR3 length is 15 residues. The trim removed 4 bases at V and 4 bases at J, leaving 4 bases unmatched. CDR1 is SGHNT and CDR2 is YYREEE in the germline V gene (reference sequence). The CDR3: CASSLTSGRSDTQYF. CDR3 nucleotide sequence: TGTGCCAGCAGCCTAACTAGCGGGAGGTCAGATACGCAGTATTTT.

This chain uses TRBV19 with TRBJ2-2; 7 bases line up with TRBD2. Trimming removed 7 bases from V and 5 bases from J; junction bases left unmatched: 4. Germline V gene lookup returns CDR1 LNHDA and CDR2 SQIVND (reference sequence). CDR3 length equals 13 residues. The CDR3 spells CASKGRETGELFF. The CDR3 DNA follows: TGTGCCAGTAAGGGGAGGGAGACCGGGGAGCTGTTTTTT.

This chain links TRBV2 with TRBJ2-3, with D unclear. Per germline, CDR1 SNHLY and CDR2 FYNNEI. This CDR3 region has 12 residues. The ends were cut back, 7 bases at V and 2 bases at J, with 7 bases in the middle. CDR3 coding DNA: TGTGCCAGCACTGAGGCCACAGATACGCAGTATTTT. It encodes CASTEATDTQYF.

The J gene is TRBJ2-1, the V gene TRBV4-3, with a tentative D call TRBD2 (5 bases). V was cut by 2 bases and J by 0 bases, with 14 bases left in between. The CDR3 runs to 17 residues. The germline V gene has CDR1 LGHNA and CDR2 YSLEER. CDR3 residues: CASSQTEAGRSYNEQFF. Here the CDR3 DNA reads TGCGCCAGCAGCCAAACTGAGGCGGGTCGCTCCTACAATGAGCAGTTCTTC.

The chain is built from TRBV7-3 and TRBJ1-4, with TRBD1 as a possible D gene (5 bases). CDR1 SGHTA and CDR2 FQGTGA come from the germline V gene. The CDR3 is 15 residues long. The V end was cut by 0 bases, the J end by 6 bases, with 11 bases between. The CDR3 spells CASSLTGTGDEKLFF. The DNA for the CDR3 is TGTGCCAGCAGCTTAACCGGGACTGGTGATGAAAAACTGTTTTTT.